The table lists the clone carrying this TCR beta chain with a few counts. Those enrolled, adults aged roughly 18 to 95 years, came from 24 US areas. Categorization into cohorts depended on clinical history that participants reported. Recovery among Cohort 3 donors was established by two negative PCRs, clearance, or symptom resolution. Authors' methods: Reference gene primer amplification yielded estimated nucleated cell counts. Sequencing was performed with immunoSEQ multiplex PCR; in TCRdb, only in-frame clones are kept and a portion is missing. The V and J calls and clone size are taken from that table; D and trimming were inferred from the DNA. Among approximately 350,000 clones listed, roughly four fifths were seen once. This record comes from a study of blood T cell repertoires in COVID-19. The CDR3 length is 15 residues. V lost 4 bases, J lost 6 bases, and 15 bases lay in between. Germline loops: CDR1 KGHSH, CDR2 LQKENI.

The TCR was taken from a woman in her fifties or sixties who had recovered from COVID-19. The sequencing input was PBMCs or T cells enriched from blood (not recorded which). The V and J genes are TRBV18 and TRBJ1-4; weak D call: TRBD1 (6 bases). CDR3 DNA: TGTGCCAGCTCACTTTCATCAGGGGTATATGAAAAACTGTTTTTT. Its translation: CASSLSSGVYEKLFF.